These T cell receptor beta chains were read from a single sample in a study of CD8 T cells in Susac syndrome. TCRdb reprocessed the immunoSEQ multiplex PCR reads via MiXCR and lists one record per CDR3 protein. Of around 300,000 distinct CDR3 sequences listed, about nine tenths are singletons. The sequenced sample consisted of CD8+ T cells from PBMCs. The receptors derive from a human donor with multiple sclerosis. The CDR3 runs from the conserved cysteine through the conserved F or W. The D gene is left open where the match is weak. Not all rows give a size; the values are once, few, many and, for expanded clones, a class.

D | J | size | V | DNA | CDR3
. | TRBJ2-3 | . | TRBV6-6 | TGTGCCAGCAGTTACGCCAGGGTTCCTAGCACAGATACGCAGTATTTT | CASSYARVPSTDTQYF
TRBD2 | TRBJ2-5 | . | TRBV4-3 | TGCGCCAGCAGCCAAGACTGGACTAGCGTAGAGACCCAGTACTTC | CASSQDWTSVETQYF
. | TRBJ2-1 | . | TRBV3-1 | TGTGCCAGCAGCCAAGGTCTCCAAGACTCCTACAATGAGCAGTTCTTC | CASSQGLQDSYNEQFF
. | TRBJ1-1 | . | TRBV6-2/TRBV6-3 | TGTGCCAGCAGTTACGTGGAAAACACTGAAGCTTTCTTT | CASSYVENTEAFF
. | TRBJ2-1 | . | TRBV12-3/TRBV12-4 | TGTGCCAGCGGCCCCCGGGGGTCAGAAGATGAGCAGTTCTTC | CASGPRGSEDEQFF
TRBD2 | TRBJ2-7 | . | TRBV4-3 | TGCGCCAGCAGCCAAGATGCCCGGACTAGCGGGAGATACGAGCAGTACTTC | CASSQDARTSGRYEQYF
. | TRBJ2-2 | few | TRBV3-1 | TGTGCCAGCAGCCAAGCCAGGGGCAACACCGGGGAGCTGTTTTTT | CASSQARGNTGELFF
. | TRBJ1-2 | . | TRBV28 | TGTGCCAGCAGTTTGCGGGCCGCAGGGGCGAGAGCTAACTATGGCTACACCTTC | CASSLRAAGARANYGYTF
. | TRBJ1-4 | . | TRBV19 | TGTGCCAGTAGTTTCTATCCTGCAACTAATGAAAAACTGTTTTTT | CASSFYPATNEKLFF
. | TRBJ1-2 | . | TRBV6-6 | TGTGCCAGCAGTTACTCCGCCCTTAACTATGGCTACACCTTC | CASSYSALNYGYTF
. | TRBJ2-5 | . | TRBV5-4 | TGTGCCAGCAGCTCGGTCGGGGGCTTGCCAGAGACCCAGTACTTC | CASSSVGGLPETQYF
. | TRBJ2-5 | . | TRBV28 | TGTGCCAGCTCGTCAGGGGAACAAGAGACCCAGTACTTC | CASSSGEQETQYF
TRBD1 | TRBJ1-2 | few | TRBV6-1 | TGTGCCAGCAGTGGAGTTTCCGGGACAGGGATAGGCTACACCTTC | CASSGVSGTGIGYTF
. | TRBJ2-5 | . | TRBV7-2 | TGTGCCAGCAGCTTGCTACATCCGGGAGAGACCCAGTACTTC | CASSLLHPGETQYF
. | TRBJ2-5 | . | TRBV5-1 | TGCGCCAGCAGCCTATCTAGCAGCCAAGAGACCCAGTACTTC | CASSLSSSQETQYF
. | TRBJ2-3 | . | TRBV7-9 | TGTGCCAGCAGCTTCAGGACCGGGTCAGATACGCAGTATTTT | CASSFRTGSDTQYF
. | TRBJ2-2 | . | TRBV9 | TGTGCCAGCAGCCATGGAGGAGGCACCGGGGAGCTGTTTTTT | CASSHGGGTGELFF
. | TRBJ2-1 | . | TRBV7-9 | TGTGCCAGCAGCCCCCTGGGGAACAATGAGCAGTTCTTC | CASSPLGNNEQFF
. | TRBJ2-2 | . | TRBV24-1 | TGTGCCACCAGTGATTTGGGCGGGAACACCGGGGAGCTGTTTTTT | CATSDLGGNTGELFF
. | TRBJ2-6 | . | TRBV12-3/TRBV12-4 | TGTGCCAGCGCCGCCGGATCTGGGGCCAACGTCCTGACTTTC | CASAAGSGANVLTF
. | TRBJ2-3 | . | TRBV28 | TGTGCCAGCAGGCGGTGGCAGGGGACAAGCACAGATACGCAGTATTTT | CASRRWQGTSTDTQYF
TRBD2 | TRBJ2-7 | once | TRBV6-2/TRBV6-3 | TGTGCCAGCAGTACAGGACTAGCTTGGTTCGAGCAGTACTTC | CASSTGLAWFEQYF
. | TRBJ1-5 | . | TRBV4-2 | TGTGCCAGCAGCCAAGAGGTGGGTCAGCCCCAGCATTTT | CASSQEVGQPQHF
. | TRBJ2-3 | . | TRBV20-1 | TGCAGTGCTAGAGCGGGGATCGTTGCAGATACGCAGTATTTT | CSARAGIVADTQYF
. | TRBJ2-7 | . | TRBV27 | TGTGCCAGCAGTTCCGCGGGGCCTTTCTCCTACGAGCAGTACTTC | CASSSAGPFSYEQYF
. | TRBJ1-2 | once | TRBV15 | TGTGCCACGGGCCGGGGAGACTATGGCTACACCTTC | CATGRGDYGYTF
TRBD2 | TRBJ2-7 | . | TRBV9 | TGTGCCAGCAGCCCAAGCGGGGCCGCAAGCTCCTACGAGCAGTACTTC | CASSPSGAASSYEQYF
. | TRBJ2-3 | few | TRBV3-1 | TGTGCCAGCAGCCAAGGTTGGGGCACAGATACGCAGTATTTT | CASSQGWGTDTQYF
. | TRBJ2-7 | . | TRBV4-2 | TGTGCCAGCAGCCTCTCGCGGGAAGGCGAGCAGTACTTC | CASSLSREGEQYF
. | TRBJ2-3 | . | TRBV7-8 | TGTGCCAGCAGCTCACGGCCCCAGGGGCGCACAGATACGCAGTATTTT | CASSSRPQGRTDTQYF
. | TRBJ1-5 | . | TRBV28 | TGTGCCAGCAGGCCCATCGCGGACAGTTACAATCAGCCCCAGCATTTT | CASRPIADSYNQPQHF
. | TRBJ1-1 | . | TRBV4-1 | TGCGCCAGCAGCCAAGAGGCTTTCATGCTTGGGGCTTTCTTT | CASSQEAFMLGAFF
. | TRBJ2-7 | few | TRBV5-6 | TGTGCCAGCAGCTCCCAGTTCTACGAGCAGTACTTC | CASSSQFYEQYF
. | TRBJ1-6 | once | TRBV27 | TGTGCCAGCAGTCCCGTACCCCCCTCAGGGAGTCGTTCACCCCTCCACTTT | CASSPVPPSGSRSPLHF
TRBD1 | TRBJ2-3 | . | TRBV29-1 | TGCAGCGATCGGGACAGGCCGGAAGATACGCAGTATTTT | CSDRDRPEDTQYF
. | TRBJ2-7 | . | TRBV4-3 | TGCGCCAGCAGCCAGGGCGGGGAATCCTACGAGCAGTACTTC | CASSQGGESYEQYF
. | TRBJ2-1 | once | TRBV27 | TGTGCCAGCAGGACTCAGTACACCTACAATGAGCAGTTCTTC | CASRTQYTYNEQFF
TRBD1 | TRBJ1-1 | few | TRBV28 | TGTGCCAGCAGTCCCGGACAGGGCACTGAAGCTTTCTTT | CASSPGQGTEAFF
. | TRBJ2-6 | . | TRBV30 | TGTGCCTGGTCCGGGGCACCTGGGGCCAACGTCCTGACTTTC | CAWSGAPGANVLTF
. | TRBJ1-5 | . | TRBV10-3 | TGTGCCATCAGTATTGACAGGAGCTACAATCAGCCCCAGCATTTT | CAISIDRSYNQPQHF
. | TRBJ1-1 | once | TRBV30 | TGTGCCTGGAGCCAGGGACGTTTGAACACTGAAGCTTTCTTT | CAWSQGRLNTEAFF
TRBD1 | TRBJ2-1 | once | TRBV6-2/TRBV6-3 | TGTGCCACCCACGCACAGGGGATCTACAATGAGCAGTTCTTC | CATHAQGIYNEQFF
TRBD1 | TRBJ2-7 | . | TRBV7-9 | TGTGCCAGCAGCTCACTGGCTCAGGAACAGGGGATCTACGAGCAGTACTTC | CASSSLAQEQGIYEQYF
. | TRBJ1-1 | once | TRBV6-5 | TGTGCCAGCAGTTACAGCGGGCAGGGTGGGGACACTGAAGCTTTCTTT | CASSYSGQGGDTEAFF
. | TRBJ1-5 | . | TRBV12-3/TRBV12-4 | TGTGCCAGCAGTTTTTTAGACAGCCTTTGGAATCAGCCCCAGCATTTT | CASSFLDSLWNQPQHF
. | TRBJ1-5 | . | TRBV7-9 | TGTGCCAGCAGCTCATCTGGGTCTATCAATCAGCCCCAGCATTTT | CASSSSGSINQPQHF
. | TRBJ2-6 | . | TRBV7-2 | TGTGCCAGCAGCTTATCCCACGACAGCCGCTCTGGGGCCAACGTCCTGACTTTC | CASSLSHDSRSGANVLTF
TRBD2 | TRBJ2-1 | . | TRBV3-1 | TGTGCCAGCAGCCGGACATTACTAGCGGGAGATGCCTACAATGAGCAGTTCTTC | CASSRTLLAGDAYNEQFF
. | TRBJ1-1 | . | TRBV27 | TGTGCCAGCAGTTTCTCCGCAGGAATCGGCATGAACACTGAAGCTTTCTTT | CASSFSAGIGMNTEAFF
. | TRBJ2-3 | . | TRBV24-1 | TGTGCCACCAGTGATTTGGAGGGAGACACAGATACGCAGTATTTT | CATSDLEGDTDTQYF
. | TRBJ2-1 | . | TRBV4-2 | TGTGCCAGCAGCCATTCATCGCCGGGACTCGACTACAATGAGCAGTTCTTC | CASSHSSPGLDYNEQFF
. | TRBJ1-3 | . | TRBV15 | TGTGCCACCAGCAGAGGAATAACATCCGACTCTGGAAACACCATATATTTT | CATSRGITSDSGNTIYF
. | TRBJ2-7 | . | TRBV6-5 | TGTGCCAGCAGTTACGGGAACTTTAACTCCTACGAGCAGTACTTC | CASSYGNFNSYEQYF
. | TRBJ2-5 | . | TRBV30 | TGTGCCTGGAGTGTAGGGGGCGGGACCCGGGGAGAGACCCAGTACTTC | CAWSVGGGTRGETQYF
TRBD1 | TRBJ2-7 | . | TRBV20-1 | TGCAGTGCTGACTCCCGACAGGGGGCCAGCTACGAGCAGTACTTC | CSADSRQGASYEQYF
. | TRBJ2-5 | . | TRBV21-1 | TGTGCCAGCAGCAATGGACTAGCGGGAGGACCCCAAGAGACCCAGTACTTC | CASSNGLAGGPQETQYF
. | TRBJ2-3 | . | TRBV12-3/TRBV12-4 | TGTGCCAGCAGCCTCTCAGGGGCCGGACTCCTCCTCGCATCAACTAGCACAGATACGCAGTATTTT | CASSLSGAGLLLASTSTDTQYF
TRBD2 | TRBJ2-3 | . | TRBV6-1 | TGTGCCAGCAGTGAATTAAGGGGAGGGCTCGCTAGCACAGATACGCAGTATTTT | CASSELRGGLASTDTQYF
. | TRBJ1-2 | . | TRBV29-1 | TGCAGCGTTATCATAAACTATGGCTACACCTTC | CSVIINYGYTF
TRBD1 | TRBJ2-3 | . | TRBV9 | TGTGCCAGCAGCGTGGGACAGGCGATTAGCACAGATACGCAGTATTTT | CASSVGQAISTDTQYF